The 12 T cell receptor beta chains reported below all come from one sample, sequenced in a study of breast tumors, draining lymph nodes, adjacent tissues. Samples came from axillary lymph nodes draining the breast cancer. MiXCR, run by TCRdb on the multiplex PCR reads, gives a single entry per CDR3 protein. The sample yields 200,000 to 250,000 distinct CDR3 sequences, under 40% seen once. Sequenced input: axillary lymph node tissue. The receptors originated from a female donor with breast cancer. Some clones in this sample may be carry-over from other donors' samples.

This clonotype showed up just once. One end of the junction is discordant with germline, which a read error may explain. The V call is TRBV3-1, the J call TRBJ2-2, with TRBD1 matching over 8 bases. The CDR3 length is 16 residues. The V gene's germline CDR1 is LGHDT and CDR2 YNNKEL (reference sequence). DNA of the CDR3: TGTGCCAGCAGCCAAGGGGTCTCGGACAGGGCCGGGGAGCTGTCTTTT. The encoded protein is CASSQGVSDRAGELSF.

Comments on this clonotype: A much larger clone sits a single nucleotide away, making a read error possible. This rearrangement joins TRBV12-3 or TRBV12-4 to TRBJ2-1; D is unclear. The CDR3 spans 13 residues. The V gene lost 6 bases and the J gene lost 5 bases, with 11 bases spanning the gap. CDR3 region: CASSLGFHNEQFF. CDR3 DNA: TGTGCCAGCAGCCTCGGCTTCCACAATGAGCAGTTCTTC.

This clonotype was counted between two and nine times. The J gene is TRBJ2-7, the V gene TRBV3-1, with 10 bases matching TRBD1. Germline lookup yields CDR1 LGHDT and CDR2 YNNKEL (reference sequence). CDR3 size: 17 residues. The trim removed 1 base at V and 6 bases at J, leaving 12 bases unmatched. The CDR3 protein is CASSQVSTGQGFSEQYF. CDR3 sequence (DNA): TGTGCCAGCAGCCAAGTATCCACGGGACAGGGGTTTTCCGAGCAGTACTTC.

This rearrangement joins TRBV11-3 to TRBJ2-7, with D perhaps TRBD2 (6 bases). V was clipped by 1 base and J by 0 bases, with 19 bases between them. The CDR3 length is 18 residues. Germline values: CDR1 SGHNT, CDR2 YENEEA. The chain's CDR3 is CASSLGQGPGESSYEQYF. The CDR3 bases are TGTGCCAGCAGCTTAGGTCAGGGACCGGGGGAGAGCTCCTACGAGCAGTACTTC.

This clonotype was observed many times. This chain joins TRBV12-3 or TRBV12-4 and TRBJ2-2, with D perhaps TRBD1 (6 bases). V was cut by 5 bases and J by 6 bases, with 22 bases left in between. The CDR3 length is 17 residues. CDR3 DNA: TGTGCCAGCAGTCCCGTTTCATCCGGACAGAGGGCCGGGGAGCTGTTTTTT. It specifies CASSPVSSGQRAGELFF.

This clonotype was recorded many times. The chain has TRBV7-9 and TRBJ2-7; the match to TRBD1 covers 8 bases. With V trimmed by 6 bases and J by 4 bases, 11 bases remained unmatched. CDR1 and CDR2 (germline): SEHNR, FQNEAQ (reference sequence). The CDR3 length is 15 residues. In DNA, the CDR3 is TGTGCCAGCAGTCCCAGGGGGCCCGGGGGATACGAGCAGTACTTC. Translating gives CASSPRGPGGYEQYF.

This clonotype was recorded many times. The CDR3 sequence is CASSGNRDRGRPSYGYTF. The CDR3 DNA reads TGTGCCAGCAGCGGAAACCGGGACAGGGGGCGACCGAGCTATGGCTACACCTTC. The rearrangement links TRBV7-9 to TRBJ1-2, with 12 nucleotides matching TRBD1. Trimming took 5 bases from V and 4 from J; bases not matched to a gene: 14. CDR3 length: 18 residues. The germline gives CDR1 SEHNR, CDR2 FQNEAQ (reference sequence).

This chain joins TRBV27 and TRBJ1-5, with 7 bases fitting TRBD1. V trimming: 5 bases; J trimming: 5 bases; junction bases outside the gene matches: 6. CDR1 is MNHEY, CDR2 SMNVEV, per germline (reference sequence). This CDR3 is 14 amino acids long. The CDR3 sequence is CASSPGTEDQPQHF. The CDR3 DNA follows: TGTGCCAGCAGTCCGGGGACAGAGGATCAGCCCCAGCATTTT.

A note on this clonotype: The junction shows a germline mismatch at one end, possibly a read error. The chain employs TRBV2 and TRBJ2-5; perhaps D is TRBD1 or TRBD2 (5 bases each). The CDR3 is 12 residues long. Germline lookup yields CDR1 SNHLY and CDR2 FYNNEI. CDR3 region: CASSEGGVQGDF. In DNA, the CDR3 is TGTGCCAGCAGTGAAGGAGGGGTTCAAGGGGACTTC.

The V call is TRBV20-1, the J call TRBJ2-5, with D tentatively TRBD1 or TRBD2 (5 bases each). Per germline, CDR1 DFQATT and CDR2 SNEGSKA (reference sequence). V was clipped by 3 bases and J by 1 base, with 6 bases between them. The CDR3 sequence is 12 residues long. This chain's CDR3 is CSASGAQETQYF. In DNA form, the CDR3 reads TGCAGTGCTAGCGGGGCCCAAGAGACCCAGTACTTC.

This clonotype has only a few counts. The chain employs TRBV10-1 and TRBJ2-2, with no clear D. The CDR3 extends over 12 amino acids. V lost 0 bases and J lost 6, with 2 bases in between. CDR1 and CDR2 from the germline V gene are WNHNN and SYGVQD (reference sequence). The CDR3: CASSESAGELFF. CDR3 DNA: TGCGCCAGCAGTGAGTCTGCCGGGGAGCTGTTTTTT.

A word on this clonotype: This clone may be a read error of a much larger clone one base away. The chain is built from TRBV6-1 and TRBJ1-3; D is undetermined. Trimming removed 4 bases from V and 0 bases from J, with 13 bases in between. Germline loops: CDR1 MNHNS, CDR2 SASEGT. The CDR3 covers 16 residues. This CDR3 reads CASSAGSVDSGNTIYF. The CDR3 DNA follows: TGTGCCAGCAGTGCCGGGTCGGTGGACTCTGGAAACACCATATATTTT.